This passage covers 2 T cell receptor beta chains from one sample sequenced in a study of OX40 agonist ivuxolimab in advanced cancers. The assay was immunoSEQ multiplex PCR, and TCRdb's table has in-frame clones only and misses some. The sample yields approximately 23,000 clones, around 90% seen once. Specimen: CD4+ or CD8+ T cells sorted from blood, collected in a trial of the OX40 agonist ivuxolimab. These receptors were obtained from an adult with an advanced solid tumor such as melanoma, head and neck, liver or kidney cancer.

This clone has just a few counts. The chain employs TRBV6-5 and TRBJ1-2; TRBD1 is a possible D gene (6 bases). Germline-derived CDR1 and CDR2 are MNHEY and SVGAGI. This CDR3 has 11 residues. With 7 bases removed from V and 8 bases from J, the gap between germline ends came to 11 bases. DNA of the CDR3: TGTGCCAGCACCTCGGGGGCGGGCTACACCTTC. This encodes CASTSGAGYTF.

The V gene is TRBV11-2, the J gene TRBJ2-3, with D hard to call. V dropped 1 base and J dropped 0 bases, with 5 bases sitting between them. Germline lookup yields CDR1 SGHAT and CDR2 FQNNGV. The CDR3 contains 14 residues. CDR3 amino acids: CASSLVHSTDTQYF. CDR3 in DNA: TGTGCCAGCAGCTTAGTACATAGCACAGATACGCAGTATTTT.